A selection of T cell receptor beta chains follows, all from one sample in a study of blood T cell repertoires in COVID-19. Using immunoSEQ multiplex PCR, the repertoire was profiled, and TCRdb retains in-frame clones only, with some absent. The repertoire includes approximately 200,000 clones, roughly nine tenths of them detected once, and under 4% sits in the top ten. The specimen was PBMCs or T cells enriched from blood (not recorded which). These receptor sequences come from a woman aged 18-29 years in a cohort exposed to, infected with or recovered from COVID-19 (not recorded which). Both conserved end residues are part of each CDR3. D genes are given only for firm matches. Rows may omit the clone size; those that give it use once, few, many or a size class.

j_call clone_size v_call d_call cdr3_aa cdr3_nt
TRBJ1-2 . TRBV7-9 TRBD1 CASSNRDRGSYTF TGTGCCAGCAGCAACCGGGACAGGGGGAGCTACACCTTC
TRBJ1-2 . TRBV5-6 TRBD1 CASSETGYFGYTF TGTGCCAGCAGCGAGACAGGGTACTTCGGCTACACCTTC
TRBJ2-2 . TRBV7-3 TRBD1 CASSPPGQGETGELFF TGTGCCAGCAGCCCTCCGGGACAGGGGGAGACCGGGGAGCTGTTTTTT
TRBJ2-2 once TRBV7-9 TRBD2 CASRIPLAGGDGELFF TGTGCCAGCAGGATACCCTTAGCGGGAGGCGACGGGGAGCTGTTTTTT
TRBJ1-2 . TRBV15 . CATSALLTDITF TGTGCCACCAGCGCCCTTCTGACAGACATAACCTTC
TRBJ1-1 . TRBV9 . CASSVGGGLTEAFF TGTGCCAGCAGCGTAGGTGGGGGCCTCACTGAAGCTTTCTTT
TRBJ1-3 few TRBV7-8 . CASSSTTGYSGNTIYF TGTGCCAGCAGCTCTACTACAGGGTACTCTGGAAACACCATATATTTT
TRBJ2-1 . TRBV10-1 . CASSESAGFESIYNEQFF TGCGCCAGCAGTGAGTCGGCGGGCTTCGAGAGTATCTACAATGAGCAGTTCTTC
TRBJ1-5 few TRBV18 . CASSPSESGQPQHF TGTGCCAGCTCGCCTAGCGAGAGTGGTCAGCCCCAGCATTTT
TRBJ2-5 . TRBV19 . CASSIGLTAVQETQYF TGTGCCAGTAGTATAGGTTTGACAGCCGTCCAAGAGACCCAGTACTTC
TRBJ1-2 . TRBV18 TRBD1 CASSRGQGAYGYTF TGTGCCAGCTCAAGAGGACAGGGGGCCTATGGCTACACCTTC
TRBJ1-5 . TRBV19 . CASTENKPLLWAQPQHF TGTGCCAGTACTGAAAACAAGCCCCTACTGTGGGCTCAGCCCCAGCATTTT
TRBJ1-2 . TRBV29-1 TRBD1 CSVESGTGDGYTF TGCAGCGTTGAATCGGGGACAGGGGATGGCTACACCTTC
TRBJ1-6 . TRBV4-2 TRBD1 CASSQETGENSPLHF TGTGCCAGCAGCCAAGAAACAGGGGAGAATTCACCCCTCCACTTT
TRBJ1-2 . TRBV4-2 . CASSQSLNYGYTF TGTGCCAGCAGCCAGTCCCTGAACTATGGCTACACCTTC
TRBJ1-6 . TRBV15 TRBD1 CATSTPRGIYNSPLHF TGTGCCACCAGCACACCCAGGGGGATCTATAATTCACCCCTCCACTTT
TRBJ1-1 . TRBV7-2 . CASSFWGVATEAFF TGTGCCAGCAGCTTTTGGGGAGTTGCCACTGAAGCTTTCTTT
TRBJ1-4 . TRBV6-5 TRBD1 CASSYSGTGGEKLFF TGTGCCAGCAGTTACTCCGGGACAGGGGGTGAAAAACTGTTTTTT
TRBJ1-5 . TRBV4-1 . CASSQGQRPNQPQHF TGCGCCAGCAGCCAAGGTCAGAGGCCCAATCAGCCCCAGCATTTT
TRBJ1-5 . TRBV24-1 TRBD1 CATYAGSDRVNQPQHF TGTGCCACCTATGCCGGATCGGACAGGGTCAATCAGCCCCAGCATTTT
TRBJ2-7 . TRBV7-9 . CASSLAKGLSYEQYF TGTGCCAGCAGCTTAGCTAAGGGACTCTCCTACGAGCAGTACTTC
TRBJ2-7 . TRBV25-1 . CASTGQNYEQYF TGTGCCAGCACCGGACAGAACTACGAGCAGTACTTC
TRBJ2-5 . TRBV7-2 TRBD1 CASRPRQGLRETQYF TGTGCCAGCAGACCAAGACAGGGCTTGCGAGAGACCCAGTACTTC
TRBJ1-2 . TRBV24-1 TRBD1 CATSEGTGHRKGYTF TGTGCCACCAGTGAGGGGACAGGCCATAGAAAGGGCTACACCTTC
TRBJ2-5 . TRBV5-1 . CASSLEGVEETQYF TGCGCCAGCAGCTTGGAAGGAGTCGAAGAGACCCAGTACTTC
TRBJ2-1 . TRBV3-1/TRBV3-2 TRBD2 CASSQDPSGIPNEQFF TGTGCCAGCAGCCAAGATCCCAGCGGGATCCCCAATGAGCAGTTCTTC